This TCR beta chain was captured in a study of cytomegalovirus exposure and HLA in healthy donors. Amplification used 60 Vbeta primers and 13 Jbeta primers. Sequenced by immunoSEQ multiplex PCR; TCRdb stores in-frame clones only, minus some. The table shows roughly 100,000 clones, with about two thirds occurring only once. The CDR3 is 16 residues long. CDR1 and CDR2 from the germline V gene are SGHRS and YFSETQ. Trimming took 0 bases from V and 6 from J; bases not matched to a gene: 7. The sample consisted of PBMCs. V is TRBV5-1 and J is TRBJ2-1, with 9 bases fitting TRBD2. This receptor was taken from a woman aged 45 to 65 in good health and CMV-seropositive. CDR3 amino acids: CASSLVGGGAPNEQFF. For the CDR3, the DNA is TGCGCCAGCAGCTTGGTAGGCGGGGGGGCCCCCAATGAGCAGTTCTTC.